Shown below are 30 T cell receptor beta chains from a single sample sequenced in a study of blood T cell repertoires in COVID-19. Measured with immunoSEQ multiplex PCR; TCRdb has only the in-frame clones, and not every one. Altogether 300,000 to 450,000 clones are present, 80% to 90% being singletons, with the ten largest covering 10%. Sequences were obtained from peripheral blood. These receptors were obtained from a woman in her thirties with COVID-19, enrolled during active disease.

The CDR3 DNA sequence: TGTGCCAAAAGGGGGCAGGGAGCGACTGAGCAGTTCTTC. This gives the protein CAKRGQGATEQFF. The chain recombines TRBV2 with TRBJ2-1; 7 bases align to TRBD1. The trim removed 10 bases at V and 9 bases at J, leaving 12 bases unmatched. Germline lookup yields CDR1 SNHLY and CDR2 FYNNEI. The CDR3 is 13 residues long. Complete variable domain (other parts from reference TRBV2 and TRBJ2-1): EPEVTQTPSHQVTQMGQEVILRCVPISNHLYFYWYRQILGQKVEFLVSFYNNEISEKSEIFDDQFSVERPDGSNFTLKIRSTKLEDSAMYFCAKRGQGATEQFFGPGTRLTVL.

V usage is TRBV5-1 and J usage is TRBJ1-6; 11 bases are a match to TRBD1. J gave up 10 bases and V 4 bases, and 4 bases lay outside the gene matches. The CDR3 length is 14 residues. Germline loops: CDR1 SGHRS, CDR2 YFSETQ. CDR3 DNA: TGCGCCAGCAGCGCTGGGACAGGGGGATCACCCCTCCACTTT. It translates to CASSAGTGGSPLHF.

The chain couples TRBV2 to TRBJ1-2; weak D call: TRBD1 (6 bases). V dropped 0 bases and J dropped 8 bases, with 10 bases sitting between them. Germline V gene sequence: CDR1 SNHLY, CDR2 FYNNEI. The CDR3 is 13 residues long. As DNA, the CDR3 is TGTGCCAGCAGTGAAGCGACTCAGGGGGGCTACACCTTC. It translates to CASSEATQGGYTF.

J is TRBJ2-5 and V is TRBV9, with a possible D match to TRBD2 (7 bases). Germline-derived CDR1 and CDR2 are SGDLS and YYNGEE. This CDR3 is built from 15 residues. The V end was cut by 4 bases, the J end by 3 bases, with 16 bases between. The CDR3 DNA reads as TGTGCCAGCAGCCCTCGCCGAGGGGGGGAAGAGACCCAGTACTTC. Protein: CASSPRRGGEETQYF.

V usage is TRBV5-8 and J usage is TRBJ1-5, with D possibly TRBD1 on 5 matching bases. CDR3 length: 14 residues. Germline V lookup: CDR1 SGHTS, CDR2 YDEGEE. V lost 0 bases and J lost 4, with 8 bases in between. The CDR3 region has the DNA TGTGCCAGCAGCTTGGTCCAGGGTAATCAGCCCCAGCATTTT. Amino acid sequence: CASSLVQGNQPQHF.

The rearrangement links TRBV7-2 to TRBJ2-5, with 12 bases that match TRBD2. This CDR3 is 14 amino acids long. In germline, CDR1 is SGHTA, CDR2 FQGNSA. J lost 4 bases, V lost 6 bases, and 3 bases had no gene match. CDR3 protein: CASSLAGGRETQYF. The CDR3 DNA reads as TGTGCCAGCAGTCTAGCGGGAGGGCGAGAGACCCAGTACTTC.

The table lists this clone with a count of one. The gene calls are TRBV5-1 and TRBJ2-2; a weak D match, TRBD2 (5 bases). The CDR3 loop spans 15 amino acids. Germline CDR1 reads SGHRS; CDR2 reads YFSETQ. Between the trimmed V and J ends, which lost 4 bases and 1 base, there was a span of 11 bases. The CDR3: CASSPASGNTGELFF. The CDR3 DNA is TGCGCCAGCAGCCCGGCCAGCGGGAACACCGGGGAGCTGTTTTTT.

This chain connects TRBV11-3 to TRBJ2-1, with 9 bases lining up with TRBD2. This CDR3 contains 17 residues. Trimming at V came to 0 bases and at J to 5 bases, leaving 8 bases not matched to a gene. CDR1 is SGHNT and CDR2 is YENEEA in the germline V gene. CDR3 sequence reads: CASSLESRLAGNNEQFF. In DNA, the CDR3 is TGTGCCAGCAGCTTAGAATCCCGGCTAGCGGGAAACAATGAGCAGTTCTTC. Using reference TRBV11-3 and TRBJ2-1 for the parts outside the CDR3, the full variable domain is EAGVVQSPRYKIIEKKQPVAFWCNPISGHNTLYWYLQNLGQGPELLIRYENEEAVDDSQLPKDRFSAERLKGVDSTLKIQPAELGDSAVYLCASSLESRLAGNNEQFFGPGTRLTVL.

The J gene is TRBJ2-5, the V gene TRBV4-3; D is perhaps TRBD2 (5 bases). Trimming stripped 4 bases from V and 4 bases from J, with 13 bases between. The CDR3 is made up of 14 amino acids. CDR1 is LGHNA and CDR2 is YSLEER in the germline V gene. The CDR3 DNA reads TGCGCCAGCAGCCTTCGACCCGAGGGAGAGACCCAGTACTTC. This translates into CASSLRPEGETQYF.

The rearrangement links TRBV10-3 to TRBJ2-3; tentative D call: TRBD1 (6 bases). The CDR3 is 15 amino acids. The V and J ends lost 1 base and 4 bases respectively, with 12 bases between them. Germline CDR1 ENHRY, CDR2 SYGVKD. The CDR3 loop reads CAISELGGVADTQYF. CDR3 DNA sequence: TGTGCCATCAGTGAGTTAGGGGGAGTAGCAGATACGCAGTATTTT.

This clone was seen once. The sample carries other DNA sequences with the same CDR3. The gene calls are TRBV5-1 and TRBJ2-7, with 12 bases lining up with TRBD1. Germline V gene lookup returns CDR1 SGHRS and CDR2 YFSETQ. The length of the CDR3 is 14 residues. J was trimmed by 7 bases and V by 4 bases; bases with no gene match: 6. The CDR3 loop is CASSLGQGADEQYF. The CDR3 DNA reads TGCGCCAGCAGCCTGGGACAGGGGGCGGATGAGCAGTACTTC.

The chain carries TRBV5-5 and TRBJ2-5; 7 bases match TRBD1. This CDR3 region has 14 residues. Germline V CDR1 and CDR2: SGHKS, YYEKEE (reference sequence). V lost 4 bases, J lost 0 bases, and 3 bases stayed unmatched. CDR3 sequence (DNA): TGTGCCAGCAGCCGGACAGGAAACCAAGAGACCCAGTACTTC. This encodes CASSRTGNQETQYF.

This sequence joins TRBV5-1 and TRBJ2-7, with 8 bases fitting TRBD1. V trimming: 0 bases; J trimming: 6 bases; junction bases outside the gene matches: 5. Looked up from germline, CDR1 is SGHRS and CDR2 is YFSETQ. The CDR3 has 14 amino acids. The CDR3 DNA is TGCGCCAGCAGCTTGGCCAGACAGGGGTTCGAGCAGTACTTC. Its protein is CASSLARQGFEQYF.

The chain combines TRBV7-8 with TRBJ2-3; 7 bases match TRBD1. Germline V gene lookup returns CDR1 SGHVS and CDR2 FQNEAQ. There are 14 residues in the CDR3. Germline trimming cut 4 bases from V and 4 bases from J; bases unmatched to any gene: 5. CDR3 bases: TGTGCCAGCAGCTCGCGAGACAGGGCAGATACGCAGTATTTT. This translates into CASSSRDRADTQYF.

The chain combines TRBV27 with TRBJ2-1, with TRBD1 matching 11 bases. CDR1 MNHEY and CDR2 SMNVEV come from the germline V gene (reference sequence). J gave up 9 bases and V 5 bases, and 9 bases lay outside the gene matches. This CDR3 spans 15 amino acids. For the CDR3, the DNA is TGTGCCAGCAGTCCCCGACGGGACAGGGGGTCTGAGCAGTTCTTC. Translating it yields CASSPRRDRGSEQFF.

This clone was seen only a few times. The chain uses TRBV27 and TRBJ2-7, with 7 bases fitting TRBD1. J lost 2 bases, V lost 5 bases, and 12 bases had no gene match. CDR1 and CDR2 from the germline V gene are MNHEY and SMNVEV (reference sequence). The CDR3 is made up of 16 amino acids. The CDR3 region is CASSPLGGQRPYEQYF. Written as DNA, the CDR3 is TGTGCCAGCAGTCCCCTAGGGGGACAGAGACCCTACGAGCAGTACTTC.

The rearrangement links TRBV7-3 to TRBJ2-1, with D possibly being TRBD2 (5 bases). This CDR3 has 13 amino acids. Germline lookup yields CDR1 SGHTA and CDR2 FQGTGA. V dropped 5 bases and J dropped 9 bases, with 14 bases sitting between them. The DNA for the CDR3 is TGTGCCAGCAGCCCCCGACGGGGATCTGAGCAGTTCTTC. It codes for CASSPRRGSEQFF.

The rearrangement links TRBV21-1 to TRBJ2-7; the D call in the table, TRBD2, was not verified against the DNA. TRBV21-1 is marked as a pseudogene. The CDR3 length is 15 residues. Here the CDR3 reads CASSKESGMSYEQYF. CDR3 nucleotides: TGTGCCAGCAGCAAAGAAAGCGGGATGAGCTACGAGCAGTACTTC.

V gene TRBV4-2 combines with J gene TRBJ2-1; 14 bases map to TRBD2. Unmatched junction bases numbered 9, after V lost 5 bases and J lost 0 bases. There are 19 residues in the CDR3. Germline lookup yields CDR1 LGHNA and CDR2 YNFKEQ. CDR3 loop: CASSSLGLAGVGSYNEQFF. The CDR3 nucleotides read TGTGCCAGCAGCTCCCTGGGACTAGCGGGAGTGGGCTCCTACAATGAGCAGTTCTTC.

This chain connects TRBV24-1 to TRBJ1-2; D gene ambiguous. This CDR3 has 14 residues. The V gene lost 4 bases and the J gene lost 6 bases, with 14 bases spanning the gap. Germline V gives CDR1 KGHDR, CDR2 SFDVKD. The CDR3 nucleotides are TGTGCCACCAGTGACTCCAGACAATTGCATGGCTACACCTTC. It yields the protein CATSDSRQLHGYTF.

J is TRBJ2-7 and V is TRBV2, with 7 bases aligning to TRBD2. V shed 7 bases and J 6 bases; nucleotides not matched to a gene: 6. The CDR3 length is 12 residues. Germline V CDR1 and CDR2: SNHLY, FYNNEI. As DNA, the CDR3 is TGTGCCAGCACCATGACTAGCCGCGAGCAGTACTTC. Protein: CASTMTSREQYF.

The chain combines TRBV27 with TRBJ2-1; TRBD2 agrees at 10 bases. J was trimmed by 4 bases and V by 3 bases; bases with no gene match: 3. Germline V gene data show CDR1 as MNHEY and CDR2 as SMNVEV (reference sequence). This CDR3 comprises 15 residues. The CDR3 bases are TGTGCCAGCAGTTTGCTAGCGGGAGAGTACAATGAGCAGTTCTTC. This translates into CASSLLAGEYNEQFF.

The CDR3, as DNA: TGTGCCAGCAGCTCCTCCAGGGCCCGGGACTATGGCTACACCTTC. It encodes CASSSSRARDYGYTF. The chain couples TRBV7-9 to TRBJ1-2, with D possibly TRBD1 on 5 matching bases. CDR1 is SEHNR, CDR2 FQNEAQ, per germline (reference sequence). V was shortened by 4 bases and J by 3 bases, with 15 bases between the two germline ends. The CDR3 runs to 15 residues.

The chain employs TRBV5-1 and TRBJ2-1; 8 bases match TRBD1. Germline CDR1 and CDR2: SGHRS and YFSETQ. J gave up 5 bases and V 4 bases, and 11 bases lay outside the gene matches. This CDR3 is built from 16 residues. CDR3: CASSPAGTGKHNEQFF. The CDR3 nucleotides are TGCGCCAGCAGCCCGGCCGGGACAGGTAAACACAATGAGCAGTTCTTC.

This chain uses TRBV5-1 with TRBJ2-7; tentative D call: TRBD2 (6 bases). Germline lookup yields CDR1 SGHRS and CDR2 YFSETQ. CDR3 size: 15 residues. V lost 4 bases, J lost 0 bases, and 14 bases lay in between. The CDR3 sequence: CASSLDGRSSYEQYF. The CDR3 DNA reads TGCGCCAGCAGCCTGGACGGGAGAAGCTCCTACGAGCAGTACTTC.

This chain uses TRBV2 with TRBJ2-3, with D tentatively TRBD2 (5 bases). Trimming removed 8 bases at V and 2 bases at J, with 14 bases between. The germline V gene has CDR1 SNHLY and CDR2 FYNNEI. The CDR3 is 14 residues long. CDR3 amino acids: CASARAGATDTQYF. CDR3 sequence (DNA): TGTGCCAGCGCCCGGGCGGGCGCCACAGATACGCAGTATTTT.

The V gene is TRBV20-1, the J gene TRBJ1-5, with D tentatively TRBD1 (5 bases). The germline CDR1 and CDR2 sequences are DFQATT and SNEGSKA (reference sequence). The ends were cut back, 3 bases at V and 3 bases at J, with 9 bases in the middle. The CDR3 is 13 residues long. The CDR3 DNA reads as TGCAGTGCTAGTTCTGGGGCCAATCAGCCCCAGCATTTT. Translation: CSASSGANQPQHF.

The V gene is TRBV14, the J gene TRBJ2-1; D may be TRBD1 (5 bases). CDR3 length: 17 amino acids. Trimming stripped 0 bases from V and 4 bases from J, with 16 bases between. Germline CDR1 is SGHDN and CDR2 is FVKESK. The CDR3 here is CASSQDVGPAAYNEQFF. CDR3 bases: TGTGCCAGCAGCCAAGATGTGGGGCCTGCAGCATACAATGAGCAGTTCTTC.

This clone occurred a few times. The junction does not match germline at one end; this may be a read error. The V gene is TRBV12-3 or TRBV12-4, the J gene TRBJ1-3; 10 bases line up with TRBD1. The CDR3 is 11 residues long. For the CDR3, the DNA is TGTGCCAGCAGGGACCCAGACAGGGGGCATTTT. Encoded protein: CASRDPDRGHF.

The chain uses TRBV5-1 and TRBJ2-2, with unresolved D. This CDR3 is built from 13 residues. V was shortened by 5 bases and J by 7 bases, with 12 bases between the two germline ends. From germline, CDR1 is SGHRS and CDR2 YFSETQ. CDR3 nucleotides: TGCGCCAGCAGTTTGAAACGACTCGGGGAGCTGTTTTTT. Translation: CASSLKRLGELFF.